The entry below describes one T cell receptor beta chain. What it binds is unknown. This record belongs to a study of cytomegalovirus exposure and HLA in healthy donors. Study conclusions and caveats: In vitro experiments confirmed that three CMV-associated chains were specific for CMV antigens. Later on, a genetic analysis was performed. It linked a missense variant in DCLRE1C with V- and J-gene trimming of TCR beta.

60 Vbeta and 13 Jbeta primers were used in PCR. Measured with immunoSEQ multiplex PCR; TCRdb has only the in-frame clones, and not every one. The table lists some 120,000 clones, roughly four fifths of them singletons. The CDR3 sequence is 17 residues long. Per germline, CDR1 SGHTA and CDR2 FQGNSA. V trimming: 4 bases; J trimming: 3 bases; junction bases outside the gene matches: 13. The sequence derives from a male donor in good health and CMV-seropositive. Sequenced sample: PBMCs. The chain is built from TRBV7-2 and TRBJ1-1, with 8 bases that match TRBD1. The CDR3 DNA sequence: TGTGCCAGCAGCTCGGGGACAGGTTTTATTGGGGACACTGAAGCTTTCTTT. Amino acid sequence: CASSSGTGFIGDTEAFF.